This T cell receptor beta chain was documented in a study of T cells after yellow fever vaccination (dated by TCRdb to about 2019). Turning to the overall study: The SMART-Seq v4 Ultra Low Input RNA kit was used to prepare libraries from fractions with low cell numbers. Bulk TCR alpha and beta repertoires were sequenced longitudinally to track T-cell clones before and after primary and booster YFV17D yellow fever vaccination. Two healthy male donors, one aged 18 to 30 and one aged 30 to 40 years, made up the cohort. Blood samples were taken at several timepoints before and after primary and secondary immunization, and bulk PBMC replicates and cell subsets were isolated. General study outcomes and caveats: Because abundant contaminating clonotypes from the bulk population could be contained in FACS-sorted repertoires, computational filtering was required. Most clones expanded after primary vaccination (around 96% of CD4 and approximately 90% of CD8) were re-detected after the booster, suggesting that broad memory maintenance occurred. A small fraction of clonotypes showed up in both the CD4 and CD8 compartments, probably as a result of convergent recombination. Because the study included only two donors, the extent to which the findings can be generalized is limited. The secondary T-cell response was found to be weaker but faster than the primary response, with a peak reached on day 5 rather than on day 15.

Synthesis of TCR cDNA relied on 5'RACE template switching, a step that introduced a universal primer site along with unique molecular identifiers. cDNA synthesis was primed from both the TCR alpha and TCR beta constant segments. Libraries were amplified in two PCR steps, with sample barcodes and sequencing adapters added in the second step. Sequencing of libraries was performed on Illumina HiSeq 2500 (2x100 bp) or NovaSeq (2x150 bp). Concerning the study's data processing: MIGEC was used to demultiplex reads and collapse the reads into UMI consensus sequences, and MiXCR was used for V(D)J alignment. Vaccine-responding clonotypes were identified with edgeR using replicate PBMC samples, with FDR below 0.01 and a log2 fold change above 5 up to day 15 being required. CD4 or CD8 identity was assigned to each bulk clonotype according to whether the clonotype was present at higher abundance in the sequenced CD4 repertoire or the sequenced CD8 repertoire. The raw public data were reprocessed by TCRdb itself: fastp quality trimming at Q25, MiXCR clonotype calling, in-frame beta chains only. Entries that share a CDR3 protein sequence are merged under the most common genes and DNA. The V and J calls come from TCRdb's annotation, not from the publication. A total of about 350,000 distinct CDR3 sequences appear in this sample, around 8.1% of them only once. Of the sample, roughly a sixth falls within the top ten clones.

With respect to this clonotype: Its target antigen remains unknown. No per-base quality is available; no much larger clone lies one base away.

The CDR3, cysteine through phenylalanine, is 16 amino acids long. The kept DNA is CDR3 alone, 48 bases in frame from the first base. Germline trimming amounts to 4 bases on V and 6 bases on J, with 6 as the count of junction bases outside the gene matches. CDR1 and CDR2, looked up from the germline V gene, are MDHEN and SYDVKM. The sample's treatment or condition label is to be understood as: live attenuated yellow fever vaccine strain. At every blood-draw timepoint, two biological replicates of bulk PBMCs were collected. PBMCs were isolated from peripheral blood using a standard Ficoll-Paque protocol. TriZol was used to extract RNA from bulk PBMCs, CD4 and CD8 fractions, and dextramer-positive and dextramer-negative fractions.

Sequencing used PBMCs, obtained 45 days after the first yellow fever vaccination. This clonotype was obtained from a man aged 18-30 years who received the YFV17D yellow fever vaccine. The chain is made from TRBV28 and TRBJ2-2; TRBD2 lines up with 12 middle nucleotides. The nucleotides read TGTGCCAGCAGTTCCTCTGGACTAGCGGGGTCCGGGGAGCTGTTTTTT. Its protein product is CASSSSGLAGSGELFF.